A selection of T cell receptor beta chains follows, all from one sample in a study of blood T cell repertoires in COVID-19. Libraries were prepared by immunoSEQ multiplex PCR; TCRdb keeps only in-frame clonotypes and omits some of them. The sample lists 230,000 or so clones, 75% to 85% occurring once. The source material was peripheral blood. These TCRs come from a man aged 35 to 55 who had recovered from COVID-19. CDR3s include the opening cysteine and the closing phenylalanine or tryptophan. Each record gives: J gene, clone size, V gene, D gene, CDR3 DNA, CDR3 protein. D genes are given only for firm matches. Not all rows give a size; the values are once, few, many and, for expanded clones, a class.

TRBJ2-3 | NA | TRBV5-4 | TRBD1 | TGTGCCAGCAGCTCGATAGGACAGGGCCGCACAGATACGCAGTATTTT | CASSSIGQGRTDTQYF
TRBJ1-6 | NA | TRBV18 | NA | TGTGCCAGCTCTTCCGGGACCTATAATTCACCCCTCCACTTT | CASSSGTYNSPLHF
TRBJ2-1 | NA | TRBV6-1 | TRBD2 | TGTGCCAGCAGTGAAGGACTAGCGGGAGCTGGGGACAATGAGCAGTTCTTC | CASSEGLAGAGDNEQFF
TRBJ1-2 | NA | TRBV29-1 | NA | TGCAGCGTTGGCCCGGGGGTGAGGACAACGCCTAACTATGGCTACACCTTC | CSVGPGVRTTPNYGYTF
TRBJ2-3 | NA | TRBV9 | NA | TGTGCCAGCAGCGTAGCCCCGTCCGTAGATACGCAGTATTTT | CASSVAPSVDTQYF
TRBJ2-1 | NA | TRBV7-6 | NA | TGTGCCAGCAGCTTCGGTTATGAGCAGTTCTTC | CASSFGYEQFF
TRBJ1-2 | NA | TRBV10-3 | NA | TGTGCCATCAGTGAGCCTCGTTATGGCTACACCTTC | CAISEPRYGYTF
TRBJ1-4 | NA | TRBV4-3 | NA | TGCGCCAGCAGCCAAGATTATGCAACTAATGAAAAACTGTTTTTT | CASSQDYATNEKLFF
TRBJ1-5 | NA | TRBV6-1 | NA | TGTGCCAGCAGTGAGGGTCAGGTTTATCAGCCCCAGCATTTT | CASSEGQVYQPQHF
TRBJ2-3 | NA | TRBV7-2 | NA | TGTGCCAGCAGCTTTGCCTCACAGGATACGCAGTATTTT | CASSFASQDTQYF
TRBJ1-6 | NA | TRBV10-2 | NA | TGCGCCAGCAGTGAGTTGACGGGGAATTCACCCCTCCACTTT | CASSELTGNSPLHF
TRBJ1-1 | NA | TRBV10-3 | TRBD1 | TGTGCCATCAAAGGACAGGGGGTTTTCACTGAAGCTTTCTTT | CAIKGQGVFTEAFF
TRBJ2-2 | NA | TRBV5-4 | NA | TGTGCCAGCAGCTCCGACTGGAGGGACGGCCGGTCCACCGGGGAGCTGTTTTTT | CASSSDWRDGRSTGELFF
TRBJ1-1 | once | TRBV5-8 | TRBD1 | TGTGCCAGCAGCCGAGACAGGGGTTGGGCCAGGAACACTGAAGCTTTCTTT | CASSRDRGWARNTEAFF
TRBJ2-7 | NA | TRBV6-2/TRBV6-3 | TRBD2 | TGTGCCAGCAGTAAGACTAGCGGGAGTTTCTACGAGCAGTACTTC | CASSKTSGSFYEQYF
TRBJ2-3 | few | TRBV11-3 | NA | TGTGCCAGCAGCGGGAATGGTCCAGGGTCTACAGATACGCAGTATTTT | CASSGNGPGSTDTQYF
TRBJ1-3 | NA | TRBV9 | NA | TGTGCCAGCAGCGTACTGGCTAGTGGGTTAAACACCATATATTTT | CASSVLASGLNTIYF
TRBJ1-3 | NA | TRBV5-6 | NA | TGTGCCAGCAGCTTGGCGGGGTACGGAAACACCATATATTTT | CASSLAGYGNTIYF
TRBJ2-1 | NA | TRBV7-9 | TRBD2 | TGTGCCAGCAGCTTAGACTTTAATTGGCTAGCGGGGAACAATGAGCAGTTCTTC | CASSLDFNWLAGNNEQFF
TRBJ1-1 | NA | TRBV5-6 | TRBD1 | TGTGCCAGCAGCTTAATAGGGGGCGCGAACACTGAAGCTTTCTTT | CASSLIGGANTEAFF
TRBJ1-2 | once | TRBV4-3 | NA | TGCGCCAGCAGCCAAGCTTCGGGTAACTATGGCTACACCTTC | CASSQASGNYGYTF
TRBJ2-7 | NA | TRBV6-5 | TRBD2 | TGTGCCAGCAGGGGGACTAGTATCCCTTACGAGCAGTACTTC | CASRGTSIPYEQYF
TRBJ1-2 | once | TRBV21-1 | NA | TGTGCCAGCAGCAAATTAAAAGGGGCACAGCAGAACTATGGCTACACCTTC | CASSKLKGAQQNYGYTF
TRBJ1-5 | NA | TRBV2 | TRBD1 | TGTGCCAGCAGAGCTACAGGGGAACAGCCCCAGCATTTT | CASRATGEQPQHF